Below are 28 T cell receptor beta chains sequenced from a single sample in a study of cytomegalovirus exposure and HLA in healthy donors. The method was immunoSEQ multiplex PCR; TCRdb's version includes in-frame clones alone and lacks a portion of them. The sample has about 350,000 clones, about 90% seen once. Sequencing was performed on PBMCs. Receptors were obtained from a woman in her 30s in good health and CMV-seropositive.

This rearrangement joins TRBV19 to TRBJ2-1; perhaps D is TRBD1 or TRBD2 (5 bases each). This CDR3 comprises 15 residues. The germline gives CDR1 LNHDA, CDR2 SQIVND (reference sequence). Between the trimmed V and J ends, which lost 9 bases and 3 bases, there was a span of 18 bases. This CDR3 reads CASHEGRVGYNEQFF. Here the CDR3 DNA reads TGTGCCAGCCACGAGGGGCGGGTCGGCTACAATGAGCAGTTCTTC.

V usage is TRBV28 and J usage is TRBJ1-5; D not certain. CDR3 length equals 15 residues. V lost 3 bases to trimming and J lost 9 bases, with 18 bases between them. CDR1 and CDR2 (germline): MDHEN, SYDVKM. CDR3 nucleotide sequence: TGTGCCAGCAGTTTGAGGCAGATCGGCCGGACGCCCCAGCATTTT. The encoded protein is CASSLRQIGRTPQHF.

This chain links TRBV4-3 with TRBJ1-2; TRBD1 matches 8 bases. CDR1 is LGHNA and CDR2 is YSLEER in the germline V gene. The CDR3 extends over 14 amino acids. After removal of 8 bases from V and 8 bases from J, the junction contained 13 bases not matched to a gene. CDR3 region: CASAEETGALGYTF. As DNA, the CDR3 is TGCGCCAGCGCCGAAGAGACAGGGGCTCTAGGCTACACCTTC.

The V and J genes are TRBV15 and TRBJ2-1; D possibly corresponds to TRBD1 (6 bases). Trimming took 1 base from V and 7 from J, leaving 20 bases between them. The CDR3 spans 17 residues. Looked up from germline, CDR1 is LNHNV and CDR2 is YYDKDF (reference sequence). The CDR3 nucleotides are TGTGCCACCAGCAGAGGCAGGGGCTCATCGTCATTGAATGAGCAGTTCTTC. As protein: CATSRGRGSSSLNEQFF.

The chain joins TRBV10-2 to TRBJ1-1; perhaps TRBD1 as D (6 bases). In germline, CDR1 is WSHSY, CDR2 SAAADI. The CDR3 is 14 residues long. V was trimmed by 7 bases and J by 2 bases, leaving 14 bases between them. The CDR3 nucleotides are TGCGCCAGCACTAGGGGGACACCCAACACTGAAGCTTTCTTT. Its translation is CASTRGTPNTEAFF.

The chain links TRBV5-1 to TRBJ2-5; D is possibly TRBD1 (6 bases). The germline V gene has CDR1 SGHRS and CDR2 YFSETQ. V lost 4 bases, J lost 3 bases, and 13 bases lay in between. The CDR3 loop spans 14 amino acids. CDR3 region: CASSQSAGEETQYF. CDR3 nucleotides: TGCGCCAGCAGCCAATCGGCAGGGGAAGAGACCCAGTACTTC.

The V and J genes are TRBV27 and TRBJ2-7; possibly TRBD1 for D (6 bases). Germline CDR1 MNHEY, CDR2 SMNVEV (reference sequence). The CDR3 length is 14 residues. Deletions cut 3 bases from V and 4 bases from J, with 13 bases between. CDR3 DNA: TGTGCCAGCAGTTTCTACCGGACAGATTACGAGCAGTACTTC. Its translation: CASSFYRTDYEQYF.

V and J are TRBV28 and TRBJ2-7; 12 bases line up with TRBD2. Germline V CDR1 and CDR2: MDHEN, SYDVKM. Trimming cost V 9 bases and J 1 base; bases outside gene matches: 10. The CDR3 loop spans 16 amino acids. The CDR3 region is CASRLAGVPESYEQYF. CDR3 DNA sequence: TGTGCCAGTCGACTAGCGGGAGTTCCCGAATCCTACGAGCAGTACTTC. Together with reference TRBV28 and TRBJ2-7, the CDR3 gives the full variable domain: DVKVTQSSRYLVKRTGEKVFLECVQDMDHENMFWYRQDPGLGLRLIYFSYDVKMKEKGDIPEGYSVSREKKERFSLILESASTNQTSMYLCASRLAGVPESYEQYFGPGTRLTVT.

This chain connects TRBV7-9 to TRBJ2-7; tentatively, D is TRBD2 (6 bases). The CDR3 extends over 15 amino acids. CDR1 and CDR2 (germline): SEHNR, FQNEAQ (reference sequence). The V gene lost 4 bases and the J gene lost 5 bases, with 18 bases spanning the gap. This CDR3 is CASSSAGSSVDEQYF. DNA of the CDR3: TGTGCCAGCAGCTCCGCCGGGAGCTCTGTTGACGAGCAGTACTTC.

Comments on this clone: Compared with germline, one end of the junction differs, possibly owing to a read error. The CDR3 DNA sequence: TGTGCCACCAGCAGAGATACCGTTTCTGACAGGGTATTT. Its protein is CATSRDTVSDRVF. V usage is TRBV15 and J usage is TRBJ1-5, with 7 bases identical to TRBD1. Germline V gene sequence: CDR1 LNHNV, CDR2 YYDKDF (reference sequence). The CDR3 has 13 residues.

The rearrangement uses TRBV7-3 and TRBJ2-7; weak D call: TRBD2 (7 bases). The germline V gene has CDR1 SGHTA and CDR2 FQGTGA. This CDR3 has 14 residues. The V end lost 5 bases, the J end lost 3 bases, and 14 bases lay between the germline ends. The CDR3 region has the DNA TGTGCCAGCAGCCCGCAGGGGAGGGTCTACGAGCAGTACTTC. Translating it yields CASSPQGRVYEQYF.

This clone was seen only a few times. The chain is built from TRBV28 and TRBJ1-2; D gene unclear. V lost 2 bases to trimming and J lost 2 bases, with 6 bases between them. CDR3 length: 13 residues. CDR1 is MDHEN and CDR2 is SYDVKM in the germline V gene. The CDR3 nucleotides are TGTGCCAGCAGTTTAGACACCAACTATGGCTACACCTTC. Translated: CASSLDTNYGYTF.

This chain links TRBV6-5 with TRBJ1-2; D gene uncertain. The CDR3 runs 13 residues. Germline lookup yields CDR1 MNHEY and CDR2 SVGAGI. V lost 0 bases and J 4 bases, leaving 6 bases between the germline ends. CDR3 nucleotide sequence: TGTGCCAGCAGTTACTCGATTTTCTATGGCTACACCTTC. This encodes CASSYSIFYGYTF.

In DNA form, the CDR3 reads TGTGCCAGCAGCGCGACAGGGGATACCTACGAGCAGTACTTC. The encoded protein is CASSATGDTYEQYF. The genes are TRBV6-6 and TRBJ2-7; TRBD1 aligns across 8 bases. CDR1 is MNHNY, CDR2 SVGAGI, per germline (reference sequence). V shed 6 bases, J shed 2 bases, and the junction held 6 bases outside the gene matches. CDR3 length: 14 residues.

J is TRBJ2-1 and V is TRBV19; D not resolved. Per germline, CDR1 LNHDA and CDR2 SQIVND (reference sequence). The CDR3 extends over 15 amino acids. Trimming left V 6 bases short and J 2 bases short, with 14 bases between. The CDR3 sequence is CASSRPETPYNEQFF. The CDR3 DNA reads TGTGCCAGTAGCCGCCCGGAAACCCCCTACAATGAGCAGTTCTTC.

The chain couples TRBV7-7 to TRBJ1-2; maybe TRBD1 (5 bases). This CDR3 is built from 13 residues. Per the germline V gene, CDR1 is SSHAT and CDR2 is FNYEAQ (reference sequence). V lost 2 bases and J lost 4, with 8 bases in between. The CDR3, as DNA: TGTGCCAGCAGCTTATTCAGGGTCTATGGCTACACCTTC. Residues: CASSLFRVYGYTF.

The gene calls are TRBV4-1 and TRBJ1-4; 10 bases fit TRBD1. Losses at the gene ends were 0 bases for V and 4 bases for J; bases not matched to a gene: 2. CDR1 and CDR2 (germline): MGHRA, YSYEKL. The CDR3 is 16 residues long. CDR3 amino acids: CASSQERTGGNEKLFF. The CDR3 coding sequence is TGCGCCAGCAGCCAAGAGAGGACAGGGGGTAATGAAAAACTGTTTTTT.

The rearrangement uses TRBV5-6 and TRBJ2-1; unclear D gene. CDR1 is SGHDT and CDR2 is YYEEEE in the germline V gene. The CDR3 covers 11 residues. Trimming took 4 bases from V and 6 from J, leaving 5 bases between them. CDR3 nucleotide sequence: TGTGCCAGCAGCGCGTTCAATGAGCAGTTCTTC. Its protein is CASSAFNEQFF.

This chain uses TRBV29-1 with TRBJ2-5; D is perhaps TRBD1 (6 bases). The closer fit of TRBJ2-7 to the DNA end suggests the J call may be wrong. Germline V lookup: CDR1 SQVTM, CDR2 ANQGSEA. CDR3 size: 13 residues. The DNA of the CDR3 is TGCAGCGTAACGACAGGCGACTCCTACGAGCAGTACTTC. As protein: CSVTTGDSYEQYF.

This chain uses TRBV30 with TRBJ2-7, with 12 bases fitting TRBD2. CDR1 and CDR2 from the germline V gene are GTSNPN and SVGIG (reference sequence). The CDR3 length is 20 residues. Trimming at V came to 1 base and at J to 0 bases, leaving 16 bases not matched to a gene. CDR3 coding DNA: TGTGCCTGGAGTGCTGGGCGGGGGACTAGCGGGCGAAAAAGCTCCTACGAGCAGTACTTC. It translates to CAWSAGRGTSGRKSSYEQYF. Full variable domain (outside the CDR3, taken from reference TRBV30 and TRBJ2-7): SQTIHQWPATLVQPVGSPLSLECTVEGTSNPNLYWYRQAAGRGLQLLFYSVGIGQISSEVPQNLSASRPQDRQFILSSKKLLLSDSGFYLCAWSAGRGTSGRKSSYEQYFGPGTRLTVT.

In its sample, this clone was seen once. The chain joins TRBV11-2 to TRBJ2-3; 8 nucleotides agree with TRBD2. Germline V gives CDR1 SGHAT, CDR2 FQNNGV. The CDR3 spans 15 residues. Trimming removed 3 bases from V and 1 base from J; junction bases left unmatched: 3. CDR3 amino acids: CASSFLSGGTDTQYF. DNA for the CDR3: TGTGCCAGCAGCTTCCTTAGCGGGGGCACAGATACGCAGTATTTT.

The chain links TRBV27 to TRBJ2-2; maybe TRBD1 (5 bases). The CDR3 runs to 15 residues. V lost 4 bases and J lost 3, with 12 bases in between. Germline V CDR1 and CDR2: MNHEY, SMNVEV (reference sequence). The CDR3 spells CASSSSQGYTGELFF. The CDR3 nucleotides read TGTGCCAGCAGTTCATCTCAGGGATACACCGGGGAGCTGTTTTTT.

There are a few counts of this clone. The rearrangement uses TRBV4-3 and TRBJ1-2, with 7 bases identical to TRBD1. Germline-derived CDR1 and CDR2 are LGHNA and YSLEER. J lost 4 bases, V lost 0 bases, and 5 bases had no gene match. The CDR3 sequence is 15 residues long. The CDR3 is CASSQDRQGSYGYTF. In DNA, the CDR3 is TGCGCCAGCAGCCAAGATAGACAGGGATCCTATGGCTACACCTTC.

The V call is TRBV7-2, the J call TRBJ2-7; no clear D gene. The CDR3 contains 12 residues. Trimming took off 5 bases at V and 2 bases at J, with 7 bases between the two ends. Germline CDR1 reads SGHTA; CDR2 reads FQGNSA. In nucleotides, the CDR3 is TGTGCCAGCAGCCGAAGAACCTACGAGCAGTACTTC. This encodes CASSRRTYEQYF.

V is TRBV6-5 and J is TRBJ1-3, with D perhaps matching TRBD1 (5 bases). The CDR3 is made up of 15 amino acids. Germline lookup yields CDR1 MNHEY and CDR2 SVGAGI. The V gene lost 0 bases and the J gene lost 4 bases, with 10 bases spanning the gap. The CDR3 coding sequence is TGTGCCAGCAGTTACTCGGGGGGATTCGGAAACACCATATATTTT. Translated: CASSYSGGFGNTIYF.

The chain employs TRBV5-5 and TRBJ2-3; the D is unclear. V was cut by 6 bases and J by 6 bases, with 5 bases left in between. The length of the CDR3 is 10 residues. Germline V gene data show CDR1 as SGHKS and CDR2 as YYEKEE (reference sequence). CDR3 bases: TGTGCCAGCACTGCCGATACGCAGTATTTT. Encoded protein: CASTADTQYF.

The chain employs TRBV4-3 and TRBJ2-5; unclear D gene. The CDR3 contains 13 residues. V lost 0 bases to trimming and J lost 5 bases, with 7 bases between them. Germline CDR1 is LGHNA and CDR2 is YSLEER. This CDR3 is CASSQEGYETQYF. The DNA of the CDR3 is TGCGCCAGCAGCCAAGAGGGGTATGAGACCCAGTACTTC.

The rearrangement uses TRBV18 and TRBJ1-2, with a possible D match to TRBD1 (6 bases). Germline CDR1 and CDR2: KGHSH and LQKENI. This CDR3 comprises 13 residues. Trimming left V 2 bases short and J 6 bases short, with 10 bases between. CDR3 amino acids: CASSPLQGDGYTF. For the CDR3, the DNA is TGTGCCAGCTCACCATTACAGGGAGATGGCTACACCTTC.